This TCR beta chain is drawn from a study of shared clonotypes between healthy human individuals. Study outcomes and limitations: Larger estimated richness was generally recorded for naive subsets relative to memory subsets.

Each subset's genomic DNA was shared equally among a number of immunoSEQ plates. Generated by immunoSEQ multiplex PCR, the TCRdb table keeps only in-frame clones and is missing some. In the table there are 2.3 million or so clones, more than 80% of which are singletons. CDR3 length: 15 residues. Germline CDR1 MNHEY, CDR2 SMNVEV (reference sequence). J lost 4 bases, V lost 5 bases, and 6 bases had no gene match. Of note for this clone: Its antigen is undetermined. The sample carries other DNA sequences with the same CDR3.

Source material: naive CD4+ T cells from PBMCs. Subset described: CD45RA+ positively selected. V gene TRBV27 combines with J gene TRBJ2-7; 12 bases align to TRBD1. The TCR originated in a man between 18 and 35 years old in good health. Some clones in this sample may be carry-over from other donors' samples. The CDR3: CASSAPGQGAYEQYF. In DNA, the CDR3 is TGTGCCAGCAGTGCTCCGGGACAGGGGGCTTACGAGCAGTACTTC.